This T cell receptor beta chain was identified in a study of response to subunit inactivated influenza vaccine. Study-wide points: Authors proposed each seasonal influenza vaccination draws in few new T cells.

This clonotype was seen only a few times. What it binds is unknown. V lost 7 bases and J lost 0, with 9 bases in between. The CDR3 contains 13 residues. In germline, CDR1 is MNHEY, CDR2 SMNVEV (reference sequence). TCRdb ran MiXCR on the RT-PCR reads and lists one entry per CDR3 protein. The sample holds hundreds of thousands of distinct CDR3 sequences, approximately 14% seen once. The sample was PBMCs from blood, taken about 12 days after vaccination. V is TRBV27 and J is TRBJ1-1; no definite D call. The sequence was collected from a middle-aged man who received an inactivated influenza vaccine. The CDR3 spells CASKEVLNTEAFF. CDR3 in DNA: TGTGCCAGCAAGGAGGTCCTGAACACTGAAGCTTTCTTT.